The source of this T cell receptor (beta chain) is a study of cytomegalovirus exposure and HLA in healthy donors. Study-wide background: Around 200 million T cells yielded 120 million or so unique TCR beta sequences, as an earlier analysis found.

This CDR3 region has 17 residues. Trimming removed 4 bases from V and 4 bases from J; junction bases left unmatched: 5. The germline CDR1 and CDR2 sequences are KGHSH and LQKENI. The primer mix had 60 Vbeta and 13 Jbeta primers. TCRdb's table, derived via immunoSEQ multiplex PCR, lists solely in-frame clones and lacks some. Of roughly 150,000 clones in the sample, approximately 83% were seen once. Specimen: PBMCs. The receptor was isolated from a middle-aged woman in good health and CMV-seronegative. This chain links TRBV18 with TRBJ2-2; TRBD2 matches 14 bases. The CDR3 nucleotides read TGTGCCAGCTCACAGGGACTAGCGGGAGCCTCCACCGGGGAGCTGTTTTTT. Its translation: CASSQGLAGASTGELFF. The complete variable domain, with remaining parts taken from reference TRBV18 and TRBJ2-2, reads NAGVMQNPRHLVRRRGQEARLRCSPMKGHSHVYWYRQLPEEGLKFMVYLQKENIIDESGMPKERFSAEFPKEGPSILRIQQVVRGDSAAYFCASSQGLAGASTGELFFGEGSRLTVL.